The entry below describes one T cell receptor beta chain. What it binds is not known. The sample is drawn from a study of T cells in Graves' hyperthyroidism and ophthalmopathy. Study background: Peripheral blood was collected at initial diagnosis, before any treatment. Points from the study as a whole: Peripheral blood also featured most of the thyroid clonotypes expanded above 0.001. From stable hyperthyroidism, ophthalmopathy was separated by a 13 V-J model.

Authors of the study amplified TCR beta CDR3 regions from RNA transcripts. HTBI primers were the set used in a first-round RT-PCR of the TCR CDR3. Each CDR3 protein is one row after TCRdb ran MiXCR on the multiplex PCR reads. The table has under 350,000 distinct CDR3 sequences, roughly 23% seen once. The PBMCs studied were ones that came from 8.5 to 10 ml fresh peripheral blood. Germline CDR1 MNHNY, CDR2 SVGAGI (reference sequence). V was shortened by 2 bases and J by 4 bases, with 11 bases between the two germline ends. This CDR3 contains 14 residues. The sequenced sample consisted of blood. The chain couples TRBV6-6 to TRBJ1-1; D not certain. This sequence originates from a woman aged 50 to 65 with Graves' hyperthyroidism. CDR3 in DNA: TGTGCCAGCAGTTACAAGCTCTGGGGCACTGAAGCTTTCTTT. Its translation: CASSYKLWGTEAFF.